This note documents a single TCR beta chain sequence. The study reverse transcribed the entire isolated RNA, so it sequenced expressed TCRB transcripts. The method was immunoSEQ multiplex PCR; TCRdb's version includes in-frame clones alone and lacks a portion of them. The sample lists about 410,000 clones; more than 11% were seen once. The sample belongs to a study of beta chain features in type 1 diabetes. Germline CDR1 MNHEY, CDR2 SMNVEV (reference sequence). Deletions cut 6 bases from V and 6 bases from J, with 11 bases between. The CDR3 has 12 amino acids. Sorting with CD45RO/CCR7/CD25/CD127/CD95/CD27 yielded naive, central memory, regulatory and stem-like memory CD4+ cells.

This sequence joins TRBV27 and TRBJ2-5; D is uncertain. The receptor's source is a man in his thirties or forties in good health. Specimen: naive CD4+ T cells from blood. Written as DNA, the CDR3 is TGTGCCAGCAGCTTTCTGGGAAAGACCCAGTACTTC. It translates to CASSFLGKTQYF.